The 27 T cell receptor beta chains in this list originate from one sample, sequenced in a study of identical twins (dated by TCRdb to the mid-2010s). Receptors were amplified or captured by 5' RACE. The sequencer listed for this sample is Illumina HiSeq 2000. The raw public reads went through TCRdb reprocessing: fastp at Q25, MiXCR clone calling, in-frame beta chains kept. Records with the same CDR3 protein are collapsed into one entry carrying the most frequent genes and DNA. Recorded for this sample are roughly 290,000 distinct CDR3 sequences; under 9% of them occurred a single time. Around 2.1% of the sample lies in the top ten. These same data were also listed under a study on yellow fever vaccine responses in identical twins.

The sample was memory (CD45RO+) T cells sorted from blood. The cell subset or site tag for this specimen amounts to: CD45RO+ enriched T cells. These receptors were collected from a woman between 18 and 30 years old in good health.

This clonotype was seen at least ten times. This chain uses TRBV10-2 with TRBJ2-1; TRBD1 is a possible D gene (7 bases). CDR1 and CDR2 from the germline V gene are WSHSY and SAAADI. Trimming pared 3 bases from V and 0 bases from J, leaving 12 bases between. CDR3 length: 16 residues. The CDR3 bases are TGCGCCAGCAGTGACTGGCAGGGGGGCTCCTACAATGAGCAGTTCTTC. This gives the protein CASSDWQGGSYNEQFF.

Only a few counts were recorded for this clonotype. The rearrangement joins TRBV4-1 to TRBJ1-2, with a tentative D call TRBD1 (5 bases). The CDR3 has 16 amino acids. Trimming removed 1 base from V and 0 bases from J, with 12 bases in between. CDR1 is MGHRA and CDR2 is YSYEKL in the germline V gene. The CDR3 coding sequence is TGCGCCAGCAGCCAAGCCAGGGACCCTCCTAACTATGGCTACACCTTC. Its protein is CASSQARDPPNYGYTF.

This clonotype has ten or more counts. V and J are TRBV12-3 or TRBV12-4 and TRBJ2-1, with 7 positions matching TRBD2. V lost 6 bases and J lost 2; bases outside the gene matches: 7. The CDR3 covers 15 residues. Here the CDR3 DNA reads TGTGCCAGCAGCCCAAGGGCGGGAGCCTACAATGAGCAGTTCTTC. Residues: CASSPRAGAYNEQFF.

The chain joins TRBV7-8 to TRBJ2-5, with 7 bases identical to TRBD1. The junction had 6 bases not matched to a gene; V was cut back by 5 bases and J by 9 bases. The V gene's germline CDR1 is SGHVS and CDR2 FQNEAQ. This CDR3 is 12 amino acids long. The CDR3 sequence: CASSVQGPAQYF. The CDR3, as DNA: TGTGCCAGCAGCGTACAGGGGCCGGCCCAGTACTTC.

This clonotype was detected only a few times. V usage is TRBV3-1 and J usage is TRBJ2-7; weak D call: TRBD1 (5 bases). Per the germline V gene, CDR1 is LGHDT and CDR2 is YNNKEL (reference sequence). The CDR3 is made up of 14 amino acids. Trimming shortened V by 2 bases and J by 4 bases, and 12 bases separated the two germline ends. The CDR3 is CASSQTQGGYEQYF. CDR3 nucleotides: TGTGCCAGCAGCCAAACCCAGGGTGGTTACGAGCAGTACTTC.

This clonotype was recorded a few times. V and J are TRBV14 and TRBJ1-2; D is unclear. V lost 3 bases and J 4 bases, leaving 9 bases between the germline ends. The CDR3 consists of 13 residues. Germline V gene sequence: CDR1 SGHDN, CDR2 FVKESK. DNA of the CDR3: TGTGCCAGCAGCCAGGACCGATTCTATGGCTACACCTTC. It specifies CASSQDRFYGYTF.

This clonotype occurred many times. V usage is TRBV15 and J usage is TRBJ1-5; D is undetermined. This CDR3 contains 13 residues. Trimming left V 5 bases short and J 2 bases short, with 7 bases between. CDR1 is LNHNV, CDR2 YYDKDF, per germline (reference sequence). The CDR3 region has the DNA TGTGCCACCAGCCTGATAGGCAATCAGCCCCAGCATTTT. It translates to CATSLIGNQPQHF.

This clonotype was counted at least ten times. V is TRBV9 and J is TRBJ2-1; either TRBD1 or TRBD2 may fit D (5 bases each). This CDR3 spans 14 amino acids. The V end lost 3 bases, the J end lost 2 bases, and 9 bases lay between the germline ends. The germline CDR1 and CDR2 sequences are SGDLS and YYNGEE. CDR3 bases: TGTGCCAGCAGCGCCGGGGCCACCTACAATGAGCAGTTCTTC. It is translated as CASSAGATYNEQFF.

The chain uses TRBV11-2 and TRBJ2-5; 8 bases match TRBD1. Germline CDR1 is SGHAT and CDR2 is FQNNGV. V trimming: 5 bases; J trimming: 5 bases; junction bases outside the gene matches: 16. CDR3 length: 17 amino acids. The CDR3: CASSPGVSGGAVETQYF. The DNA of the CDR3 is TGTGCCAGCAGCCCAGGGGTCTCAGGGGGCGCAGTCGAGACCCAGTACTTC.

This clonotype turned up a few times. DNA of the CDR3: TGTGCCAGCAGACAGACAGGGTATAATTCACCCCTCCACTTT. This codes for CASRQTGYNSPLHF. The rearrangement links TRBV6-1 to TRBJ1-6, with 7 positions matching TRBD1. Germline CDR1 reads MNHNS; CDR2 reads SASEGT. The trim removed 6 bases at V and 4 bases at J, leaving 3 bases unmatched. CDR3 length equals 14 residues.

The V call is TRBV24-1, the J call TRBJ2-5; no clear D. CDR3 length: 11 amino acids. V lost 10 bases to trimming and J lost 3 bases, with 8 bases between them. Germline CDR1 and CDR2: KGHDR and SFDVKD. The CDR3 sequence: CATGWEETQYF. The CDR3 DNA is TGTGCCACGGGGTGGGAAGAGACCCAGTACTTC.

This clonotype appeared many times. The CDR3 DNA reads TGTGCCAGCAGTTACGAACGTCTAGCGGGAGTCAATGAGCAGTTCTTC. Amino acid sequence: CASSYERLAGVNEQFF. This rearrangement joins TRBV6-2 or TRBV6-3 to TRBJ2-1, with 10 bases aligning to TRBD2. The CDR3 totals 16 residues. J gave up 6 bases and V 2 bases, and 7 bases lay outside the gene matches. CDR1 is MNHEY and CDR2 is SVGEGT in the germline V gene.

In this sample, this clonotype turned up many times. This chain links TRBV10-2 with TRBJ2-1, with D perhaps matching TRBD1 (5 bases). Trimming shortened V by 3 bases and J by 4 bases, and 19 bases separated the two germline ends. CDR1 and CDR2 from the germline V gene are WSHSY and SAAADI. The CDR3 totals 17 residues. CDR3 DNA: TGCGCCAGCAGTGACACCTTCAGGGCAGGGAATTACAATGAGCAGTTCTTC. It codes for CASSDTFRAGNYNEQFF.

The chain couples TRBV5-4 to TRBJ2-7; the match to TRBD1 covers 9 bases. The V gene end was trimmed by 4 bases and the J gene end by 3 bases; junction bases not matched to a gene: 5. CDR3 length: 14 residues. Germline lookup yields CDR1 SGHNT and CDR2 YYREEE (reference sequence). Here the CDR3 reads CASSPGQGYYEQYF. In DNA form, the CDR3 reads TGTGCCAGCAGCCCGGGACAGGGATACTACGAGCAGTACTTC.

This clonotype has a count of ten or more. The rearrangement joins TRBV7-9 to TRBJ1-5, with D unresolved. This CDR3 contains 12 residues. CDR1 and CDR2 (germline): SEHNR, FQNEAQ (reference sequence). V dropped 4 bases and J dropped 7 bases, with 8 bases sitting between them. In DNA form, the CDR3 reads TGTGCCAGCAGCTCCTCGGGCCAGCCCCAGCATTTT. Amino acids: CASSSSGQPQHF.

This rearrangement joins TRBV7-8 to TRBJ2-7, with a possible D match to TRBD2 (5 bases). Germline assignment: CDR1 SGHVS and CDR2 FQNEAQ. Trimming took off 3 bases at V and 4 bases at J, with 19 bases between the two ends. The CDR3 has 16 residues. The chain's CDR3 is CASSFSSRGRTYEQYV. DNA for the CDR3: TGTGCCAGCAGCTTCTCTAGCCGAGGCCGGACTTACGAGCAGTACGTC.

This chain connects TRBV11-3 to TRBJ2-1, with TRBD2 matching over 10 bases. The CDR3 contains 15 residues. With 5 bases clipped from V and 6 bases from J, the junction kept 7 bases outside the gene matches. Germline V gene sequence: CDR1 SGHNT, CDR2 YENEEA. For the CDR3, the DNA is TGTGCCAGCAGCGCGGCTAGCGGGAGCTCCAATGAGCAGTTCTTC. Protein product: CASSAASGSSNEQFF.

This clonotype was observed a few times. The chain couples TRBV28 to TRBJ2-2, with D maybe TRBD2 (7 bases). The CDR3 has 20 residues. Deletions cut 4 bases from V and 3 bases from J, with 27 bases between. Germline values: CDR1 MDHEN, CDR2 SYDVKM. The CDR3 sequence is CASSSLARGRGAGDTGELFF. CDR3 bases: TGTGCCAGCAGTTCTCTCGCCAGGGGCCGCGGGGCGGGAGACACCGGGGAGCTGTTTTTT.

The sample holds a few counts of this clonotype. V gene TRBV24-1 combines with J gene TRBJ2-3, with no clear D. The CDR3 is made up of 15 amino acids. The V gene lost 4 bases and the J gene lost 1 base, with 11 bases spanning the gap. Germline V gives CDR1 KGHDR, CDR2 SFDVKD. The CDR3 protein is CATSEAERRTDTQYF. CDR3 nucleotides: TGTGCCACCAGTGAGGCGGAGAGACGCACAGATACGCAGTATTTT.

The sample holds many counts of this clonotype. V is TRBV5-1 and J is TRBJ2-4; 7 nucleotides match TRBD1. The ends lost 3 bases at V and 6 bases at J; junction bases unmatched: 15. The germline gives CDR1 SGHRS, CDR2 YFSETQ. The CDR3 spans 17 residues. The CDR3 DNA sequence: TGCGCCAGCAGCTCTGGGGTAACAGGGGTGAAGGTAAACATTCAGTACTTC. This codes for CASSSGVTGVKVNIQYF.

This clonotype has at least ten counts. This chain uses TRBV20-1 with TRBJ2-3, with 8 bases identical to TRBD2. Germline V lookup: CDR1 DFQATT, CDR2 SNEGSKA (reference sequence). V was clipped by 1 base and J by 3 bases; unmatched bases: 12. The CDR3 consists of 17 residues. The CDR3, as DNA: TGCAGTGCTAGAGTCGCGGGGGGCCTCGGAGGAACAGATACGCAGTATTTT. Residues: CSARVAGGLGGTDTQYF.

Ten or more counts support this clonotype. The chain uses TRBV12-3 or TRBV12-4 and TRBJ2-1, with 7 bases aligning to TRBD2. With 1 base clipped from V and 8 bases from J, the junction kept 5 bases outside the gene matches. This CDR3 region has 14 residues. The CDR3 DNA sequence: TGTGCCAGCAGTTTAGGGTCAGGGAGGGATGAGCAGTTCTTC. Protein product: CASSLGSGRDEQFF.

The V gene is TRBV5-1, the J gene TRBJ2-3, with 10 bases fitting TRBD2. Trimming cost V 0 bases and J 6 bases; bases outside gene matches: 7. Germline CDR1 reads SGHRS; CDR2 reads YFSETQ. This CDR3 spans 16 amino acids. This CDR3 is CASSLAQREGWDTQYF. As DNA, the CDR3 is TGCGCCAGCAGCTTGGCCCAGCGGGAGGGCTGGGATACGCAGTATTTT.

This clonotype occurred a few times. The V call is TRBV3-1, the J call TRBJ1-6; D possibly corresponds to TRBD1 (6 bases). The V gene lost 1 base and the J gene lost 14 bases, with 9 bases spanning the gap. Germline assignment: CDR1 LGHDT and CDR2 YNNKEL (reference sequence). The CDR3 covers 12 residues. The CDR3 loop reads CASSQGDRTLHF. The CDR3 bases are TGTGCCAGCAGCCAAGGTGACAGGACCCTCCACTTT.

In DNA, the CDR3 is TGCGCCAGCAGCCCGGGTGAAGCGGGAGGAAGCACCGGGGAGCTGTTTTTT. As protein: CASSPGEAGGSTGELFF. The chain carries TRBV5-1 and TRBJ2-2; 9 bases match TRBD2. The length of the CDR3 is 17 residues. The germline V gene has CDR1 SGHRS and CDR2 YFSETQ. V shed 4 bases and J 4 bases; nucleotides not matched to a gene: 11.

This clonotype showed up many times. The CDR3 nucleotides read TGCAGCGGCGGTAGAGGGGAGACCCAGTACTTC. Its translation is CSGGRGETQYF. The V gene is TRBV20-1, the J gene TRBJ2-5, with D possibly being TRBD2 (5 bases). From germline, CDR1 is DFQATT and CDR2 SNEGSKA (reference sequence). This CDR3 contains 11 residues.

This clonotype came up many times. The chain has TRBV10-2 and TRBJ1-5, with D possibly TRBD1 on 5 matching bases. The CDR3 loop spans 13 amino acids. Germline V gene lookup returns CDR1 WSHSY and CDR2 SAAADI. V was cut by 4 bases and J by 3 bases, with 7 bases left in between. As DNA, the CDR3 is TGCGCCAGCAGTGTGGGGGACAATCAGCCCCAGCATTTT. It yields the protein CASSVGDNQPQHF.